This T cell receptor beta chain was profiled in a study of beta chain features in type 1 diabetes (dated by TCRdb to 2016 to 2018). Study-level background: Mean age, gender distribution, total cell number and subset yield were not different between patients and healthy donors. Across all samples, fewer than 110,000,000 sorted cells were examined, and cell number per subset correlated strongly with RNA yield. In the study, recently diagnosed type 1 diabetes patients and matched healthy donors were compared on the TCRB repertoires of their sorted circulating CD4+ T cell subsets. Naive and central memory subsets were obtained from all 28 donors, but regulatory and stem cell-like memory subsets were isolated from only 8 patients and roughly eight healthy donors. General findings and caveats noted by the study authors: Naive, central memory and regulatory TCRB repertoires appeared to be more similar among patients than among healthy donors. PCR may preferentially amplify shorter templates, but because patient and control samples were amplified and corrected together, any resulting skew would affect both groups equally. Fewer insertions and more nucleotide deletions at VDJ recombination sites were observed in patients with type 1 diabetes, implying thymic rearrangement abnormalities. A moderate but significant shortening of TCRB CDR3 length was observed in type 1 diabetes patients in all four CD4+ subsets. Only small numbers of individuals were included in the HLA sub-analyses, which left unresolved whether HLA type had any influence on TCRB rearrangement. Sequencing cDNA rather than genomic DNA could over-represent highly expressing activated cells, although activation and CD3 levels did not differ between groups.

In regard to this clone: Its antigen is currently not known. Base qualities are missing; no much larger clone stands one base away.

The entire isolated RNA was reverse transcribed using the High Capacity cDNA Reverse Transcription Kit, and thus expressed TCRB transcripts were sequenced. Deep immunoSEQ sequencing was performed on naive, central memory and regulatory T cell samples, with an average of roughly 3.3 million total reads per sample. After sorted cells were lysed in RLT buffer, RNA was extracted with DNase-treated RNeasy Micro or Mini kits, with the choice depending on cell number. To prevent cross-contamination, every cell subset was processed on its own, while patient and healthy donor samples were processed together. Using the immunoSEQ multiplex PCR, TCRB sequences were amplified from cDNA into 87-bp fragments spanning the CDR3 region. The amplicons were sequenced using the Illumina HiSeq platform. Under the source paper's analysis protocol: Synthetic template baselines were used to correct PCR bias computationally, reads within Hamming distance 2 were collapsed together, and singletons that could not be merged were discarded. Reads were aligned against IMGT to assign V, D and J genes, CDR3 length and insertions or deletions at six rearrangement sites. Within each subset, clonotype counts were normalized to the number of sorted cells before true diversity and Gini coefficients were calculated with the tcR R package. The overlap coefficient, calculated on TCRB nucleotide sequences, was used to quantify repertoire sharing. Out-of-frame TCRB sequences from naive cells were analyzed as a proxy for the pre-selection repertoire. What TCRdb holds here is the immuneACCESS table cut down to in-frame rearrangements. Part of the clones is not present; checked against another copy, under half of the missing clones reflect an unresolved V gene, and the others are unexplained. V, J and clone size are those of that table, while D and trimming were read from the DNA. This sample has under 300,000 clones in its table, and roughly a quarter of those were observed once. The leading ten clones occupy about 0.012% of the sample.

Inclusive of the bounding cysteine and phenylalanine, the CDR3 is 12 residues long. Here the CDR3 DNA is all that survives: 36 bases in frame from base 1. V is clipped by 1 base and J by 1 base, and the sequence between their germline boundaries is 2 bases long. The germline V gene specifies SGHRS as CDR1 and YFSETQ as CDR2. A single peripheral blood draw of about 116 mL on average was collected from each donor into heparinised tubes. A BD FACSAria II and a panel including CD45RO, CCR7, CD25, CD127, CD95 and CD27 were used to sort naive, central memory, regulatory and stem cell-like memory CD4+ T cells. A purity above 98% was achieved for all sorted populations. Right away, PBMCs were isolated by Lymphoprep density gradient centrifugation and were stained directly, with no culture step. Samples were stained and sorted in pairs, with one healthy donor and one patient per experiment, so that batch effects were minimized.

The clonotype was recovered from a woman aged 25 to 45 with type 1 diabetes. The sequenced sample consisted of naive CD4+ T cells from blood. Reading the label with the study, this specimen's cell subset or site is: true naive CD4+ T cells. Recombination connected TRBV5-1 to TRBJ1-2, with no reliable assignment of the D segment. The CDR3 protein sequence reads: CASSLYNYGYTF. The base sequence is TGCGCCAGCAGCTTGTATAACTATGGCTACACCTTC.